This T cell receptor (beta chain) was documented in a study of blood T cell repertoires in COVID-19. Study-level background: Sites across the United States, Italy and Spain contributed samples from acute and convalescent COVID-19.

Only one count was recorded for this clone. Ages ranged from roughly 18 to 95 years, with residence in some 25 US areas. Participants had their cohort set by participant-reported clinical history. Trimming at V came to 0 bases and at J to 9 bases, leaving 14 bases not matched to a gene. Germline V gives CDR1 LNHNV, CDR2 YYDKDF (reference sequence). The CDR3 runs to 17 residues. Per the original data handling: Researchers report that nucleated cell counts were estimated from reference gene primer amplification. The assay was immunoSEQ multiplex PCR, and TCRdb's table has in-frame clones only and misses some. V and J calls and clone size are copied from that table; D and trimming were computed from the DNA. The table has 250,000 or so clones, about nine tenths seen once.

The V gene is TRBV15, the J gene TRBJ2-1, with 7 bases that match TRBD2. The TCR sequence derives from a woman in her twenties or thirties with acute COVID-19. What was sequenced was PBMCs or T cells enriched from blood (not recorded which). The CDR3 region is CATSRDWGREGLGEQFF. CDR3 in DNA: TGTGCCACCAGCAGAGATTGGGGGAGGGAGGGCTTGGGTGAGCAGTTCTTC. Full variable domain (outside the CDR3, taken from reference TRBV15 and TRBJ2-1): DAMVIQNPRYQVTQFGKPVTLSCSQTLNHNVMYWYQQKSSQAPKLLFHYYDKDFNNEADTPDNFQSRRPNTSFCFLDIRSPGLGDTAMYLCATSRDWGREGLGEQFFGPGTRLTVL.